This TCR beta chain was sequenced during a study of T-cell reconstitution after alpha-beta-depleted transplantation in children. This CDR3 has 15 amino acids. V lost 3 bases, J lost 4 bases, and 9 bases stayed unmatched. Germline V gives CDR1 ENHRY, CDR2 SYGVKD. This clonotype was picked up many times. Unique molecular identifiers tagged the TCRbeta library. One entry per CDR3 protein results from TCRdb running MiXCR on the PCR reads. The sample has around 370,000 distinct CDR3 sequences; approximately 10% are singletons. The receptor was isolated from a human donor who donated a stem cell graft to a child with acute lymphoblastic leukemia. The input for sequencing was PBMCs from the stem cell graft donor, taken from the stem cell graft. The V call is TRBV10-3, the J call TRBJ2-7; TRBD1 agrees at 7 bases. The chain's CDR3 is CAISDPADREYEQYF. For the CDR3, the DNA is TGTGCCATCAGTGACCCCGCCGACAGGGAATACGAGCAGTACTTC.